The rows below give T cell receptor beta chains drawn from one sample of a study of T cell responses to AZD1222 COVID-19 vaccine. TCRdb keeps only in-frame clones here, not all; method: immunoSEQ multiplex PCR. Altogether 100,000 to 150,000 clones are present, about nine tenths being singletons, with the ten largest covering 3.5% to 4.5%. The input for sequencing was peripheral blood, taken on day 0 of AZD1222 vaccination. These receptors came from an adult in good health. CDR3s include the opening cysteine and the closing phenylalanine or tryptophan. The order of the fields is D gene, J gene, clone size, V gene, CDR3 DNA, CDR3 protein. A D gene is named only where the DNA matches it firmly. Size tells how often a clone was seen (once, few, many) or the class of an expanded clone, and some rows leave it out.

D gene: -; J gene: TRBJ2-7; clone size: -; V gene: TRBV4-3; CDR3 DNA: TGCGCCAGCAGCCAAGAAGGCTTGACCTCCTACGAGCAGTACTTC; CDR3 protein: CASSQEGLTSYEQYF
D gene: -; J gene: TRBJ1-5; clone size: -; V gene: TRBV25-1; CDR3 DNA: TGTGCCAGCAGCGATGCAGGGCTTGGCAATCAGCCCCAGCATTTT; CDR3 protein: CASSDAGLGNQPQHF
D gene: -; J gene: TRBJ1-1; clone size: -; V gene: TRBV28; CDR3 DNA: TGTGCCAGCAGTTTGGGCGGCCAGGGCACTGAAGCTTTCTTT; CDR3 protein: CASSLGGQGTEAFF
D gene: -; J gene: TRBJ1-6; clone size: -; V gene: TRBV19; CDR3 DNA: TGTGCCAGTAGTATGGCCCTCGGACGATCTAATTCACCCCTCCACTTT; CDR3 protein: CASSMALGRSNSPLHF
D gene: -; J gene: TRBJ2-1; clone size: -; V gene: TRBV27; CDR3 DNA: TGTGCCAGCAGCGACGGGAATGAGCAGTTCTTC; CDR3 protein: CASSDGNEQFF
D gene: -; J gene: TRBJ2-1; clone size: -; V gene: TRBV12-3/TRBV12-4; CDR3 DNA: TGTGCCAGCAGTTTCCCTAGTAGCGATGAGCAGTTCTTC; CDR3 protein: CASSFPSSDEQFF
D gene: TRBD1; J gene: TRBJ1-3; clone size: -; V gene: TRBV27; CDR3 DNA: TGTGCCAGCAGTTTACAGGGGGCGGCTGGAAACACCATATATTTT; CDR3 protein: CASSLQGAAGNTIYF
D gene: TRBD1; J gene: TRBJ2-2; clone size: -; V gene: TRBV5-1; CDR3 DNA: TGCGCCAGCAGCTTGGAGGGGACAGGGGGCCGGCGGGGAGCTGTTTTT; CDR3 protein: CASSLEGTGGRRGAVF
D gene: -; J gene: TRBJ1-3; clone size: -; V gene: TRBV5-1; CDR3 DNA: TGCGCCAGCAGCTGGGGGAACACCATATATTTT; CDR3 protein: CASSWGNTIYF
D gene: TRBD1; J gene: TRBJ1-3; clone size: -; V gene: TRBV5-1; CDR3 DNA: TGCGCCAGCAAGCCCGACGCCGGGACAGCTGGAAACACCATATATTTT; CDR3 protein: CASKPDAGTAGNTIYF
D gene: TRBD1; J gene: TRBJ1-2; clone size: -; V gene: TRBV19; CDR3 DNA: TGTGCCAGTAGTGCCCTCGGGACAGATTTTTATGGCTACACCTTC; CDR3 protein: CASSALGTDFYGYTF
D gene: TRBD2; J gene: TRBJ2-5; clone size: -; V gene: TRBV15; CDR3 DNA: TGTGCCACCAGCAGCGGCGGGGGTAGCCAAGAGACCCAGTACTTC; CDR3 protein: CATSSGGGSQETQYF
D gene: TRBD1; J gene: TRBJ1-6; clone size: -; V gene: TRBV19; CDR3 DNA: TGTGCCAGTAGTTCAGGACAGGGTCCGGATTCACCCCTCCACTTT; CDR3 protein: CASSSGQGPDSPLHF
D gene: TRBD1; J gene: TRBJ1-1; clone size: -; V gene: TRBV2; CDR3 DNA: TGTGCCAGCGGGGCCGGGACAGGGATTGAAGCTTTCTTT; CDR3 protein: CASGAGTGIEAFF
D gene: TRBD1; J gene: TRBJ2-5; clone size: -; V gene: TRBV27; CDR3 DNA: TGTGCCAGCAGTTTTCTCGGGACAGGGGAAGAGACCCAGTACTTC; CDR3 protein: CASSFLGTGEETQYF
D gene: -; J gene: TRBJ2-5; clone size: -; V gene: TRBV6-2/TRBV6-3; CDR3 DNA: TGTGCCAGCAGTTACCCCGAACGGCAACAAAAGACCCAGTACTTC; CDR3 protein: CASSYPERQQKTQYF
D gene: -; J gene: TRBJ1-3; clone size: -; V gene: TRBV19; CDR3 DNA: TGTGCCAGTGGACGTAGGGACATTGTATTCTCTGGAAACACCATATATTTT; CDR3 protein: CASGRRDIVFSGNTIYF
D gene: TRBD1; J gene: TRBJ1-6; clone size: once; V gene: TRBV4-1; CDR3 DNA: TGCGCCAGCAGCCCCACAGGGGCGGAGCGGTCACCCCTCCACTTT; CDR3 protein: CASSPTGAERSPLHF
D gene: -; J gene: TRBJ1-2; clone size: -; V gene: TRBV24-1; CDR3 DNA: TGTGCCACCAGTGATTTCGACTATGGCTACACCTTC; CDR3 protein: CATSDFDYGYTF
D gene: -; J gene: TRBJ2-7; clone size: -; V gene: TRBV28; CDR3 DNA: TGTGCCAGCAGCCCAGACAGCTATAGCTCCTACGAGCAGTACTTC; CDR3 protein: CASSPDSYSSYEQYF
D gene: TRBD1; J gene: TRBJ2-5; clone size: -; V gene: TRBV7-2; CDR3 DNA: TGTGCCAGCAGCTTAGGGGGACAGGGGGCAGGCGAGACCCAGTACTTC; CDR3 protein: CASSLGGQGAGETQYF
D gene: TRBD2; J gene: TRBJ2-1; clone size: -; V gene: TRBV6-4; CDR3 DNA: TGTGCCAGCAGTGACACTTCACTAGCGGGGGATGTGAATGAGCAGTTCTTC; CDR3 protein: CASSDTSLAGDVNEQFF
D gene: TRBD2; J gene: TRBJ2-2; clone size: -; V gene: TRBV19; CDR3 DNA: TGTGCCAGTAGTATATGGGCTAGCGGGAGCAGTTGGGAGCTGTTTTTT; CDR3 protein: CASSIWASGSSWELFF
D gene: TRBD1; J gene: TRBJ1-1; clone size: -; V gene: TRBV5-4; CDR3 DNA: TGTGCCAGCAGCCCCAGGGACAGGGATGCTGAAGCTTTCTTT; CDR3 protein: CASSPRDRDAEAFF
D gene: -; J gene: TRBJ2-7; clone size: -; V gene: TRBV4-2; CDR3 DNA: TGTGCCAGCAGCCAAGTAGGGGGGACAGTGAACGAGCAGTACTTC; CDR3 protein: CASSQVGGTVNEQYF
D gene: TRBD2; J gene: TRBJ2-7; clone size: -; V gene: TRBV11-2; CDR3 DNA: TGTGCCAGCAGCCCCAGCTCAGCGGGAGCTTACGAGCAGTACTTC; CDR3 protein: CASSPSSAGAYEQYF
D gene: TRBD2; J gene: TRBJ2-1; clone size: -; V gene: TRBV5-6; CDR3 DNA: TGTGCCAGCAGCTTGCGCGGGGGGGCCTCCTACAATGAGCAGTTCTTC; CDR3 protein: CASSLRGGASYNEQFF
D gene: TRBD1; J gene: TRBJ2-1; clone size: few; V gene: TRBV6-2/TRBV6-3; CDR3 DNA: TGTGCCAGCAGTTACCGGGACAGCTCATACAATGAGCAGTTCTTC; CDR3 protein: CASSYRDSSYNEQFF
D gene: -; J gene: TRBJ1-4; clone size: -; V gene: TRBV4-1; CDR3 DNA: TGCGCCAGCAGCCAAGGGGTCCGGACTGACAATGAAAAACTGTTTTTT; CDR3 protein: CASSQGVRTDNEKLFF
D gene: TRBD2; J gene: TRBJ2-3; clone size: -; V gene: TRBV20-1; CDR3 DNA: TGCAGTGCTAGTAGCGGGGAGCGAACCACGCAGTATTTT; CDR3 protein: CSASSGERTTQYF
D gene: -; J gene: TRBJ1-2; clone size: -; V gene: TRBV2; CDR3 DNA: TGTGCCAGCAGTGGGGTTTCGTGGGATCCCTATGGCTACACCTTC; CDR3 protein: CASSGVSWDPYGYTF
D gene: -; J gene: TRBJ1-5; clone size: -; V gene: TRBV6-4; CDR3 DNA: TGTGCCAGCAGTGCTGGCGACAATCAGCCCCAGCATTTT; CDR3 protein: CASSAGDNQPQHF
D gene: -; J gene: TRBJ2-7; clone size: -; V gene: TRBV9; CDR3 DNA: TGTGCCAGCAGCGTAGATGGAACTAGCTTGGTCCACGAGCAGTACTTC; CDR3 protein: CASSVDGTSLVHEQYF
D gene: TRBD2; J gene: TRBJ2-5; clone size: -; V gene: TRBV11-1; CDR3 DNA: TGTGCCAGCAGCCGGGGACTAGCGGGGATCCAAGAGACCCAGTACTTC; CDR3 protein: CASSRGLAGIQETQYF
D gene: TRBD2; J gene: TRBJ2-7; clone size: -; V gene: TRBV19; CDR3 DNA: TGTGCCAGTAGTATATTTAGCGGGAGTTACGAGCAGTACTTC; CDR3 protein: CASSIFSGSYEQYF
D gene: -; J gene: TRBJ2-1; clone size: -; V gene: TRBV6-4; CDR3 DNA: TGTGCCAGCAGTGACCCGGTAGGGGGGGGACCCCTCAATGAGCAGTTCTTC; CDR3 protein: CASSDPVGGGPLNEQFF
D gene: -; J gene: TRBJ1-5; clone size: -; V gene: TRBV19; CDR3 DNA: TGTGCCAGTAGCATCCGGGCCCAGGGGACCCATAGCAATCAGCCCCAGCATTTT; CDR3 protein: CASSIRAQGTHSNQPQHF
D gene: -; J gene: TRBJ1-5; clone size: -; V gene: TRBV10-3; CDR3 DNA: TGTGCCATCAGTGAGTCAAGGGGCAATCAGCCCCAGCATTTT; CDR3 protein: CAISESRGNQPQHF
D gene: TRBD1; J gene: TRBJ1-6; clone size: -; V gene: TRBV5-1; CDR3 DNA: TGCGCCAGCAGCTTGGCCCTGGACAGGGGACATTCACCCCTCCACTTT; CDR3 protein: CASSLALDRGHSPLHF
D gene: -; J gene: TRBJ2-7; clone size: -; V gene: TRBV21-1; CDR3 DNA: TGTGCCAGCAGCAAAGGGAGAGGACAACCCGACGAGCAGTACTTC; CDR3 protein: CASSKGRGQPDEQYF
D gene: -; J gene: TRBJ2-7; clone size: -; V gene: TRBV5-1; CDR3 DNA: TGCGCCAGCAGCTTGGCCGGGGGGCAACAGGGAGGGTCTCCTAGCAGACTCGAGCAGTACTTC; CDR3 protein: CASSLAGGQQGGSPSRLEQYF
D gene: -; J gene: TRBJ1-2; clone size: -; V gene: TRBV7-2; CDR3 DNA: TGTGCCAGCACCCCTTCGACATCGAACTATGGCTACACCTTC; CDR3 protein: CASTPSTSNYGYTF
D gene: -; J gene: TRBJ1-5; clone size: -; V gene: TRBV7-8; CDR3 DNA: TGTGCCAGCAGCCCGATCTGGGGAGGGGGACAGCCCCAGCATTTT; CDR3 protein: CASSPIWGGGQPQHF
D gene: -; J gene: TRBJ1-1; clone size: -; V gene: TRBV19; CDR3 DNA: TGTGCCAGTAGTGGTTTCAGGAACACTGAAGCTTTCTTT; CDR3 protein: CASSGFRNTEAFF
D gene: -; J gene: TRBJ1-6; clone size: -; V gene: TRBV7-3; CDR3 DNA: TGTGCCAGCAGCTTGGGGAGTTGGTATAATTCACCCCTCCACTTT; CDR3 protein: CASSLGSWYNSPLHF
D gene: -; J gene: TRBJ1-5; clone size: -; V gene: TRBV6-5; CDR3 DNA: TGTGCCAGCAACACCTATAGCAATCAGCCCCAGCATTTT; CDR3 protein: CASNTYSNQPQHF
D gene: TRBD1; J gene: TRBJ2-1; clone size: -; V gene: TRBV5-6; CDR3 DNA: TGTGCCAGCAGCTTGTGGGACAGAGGTAATGAGCAGTTCTTC; CDR3 protein: CASSLWDRGNEQFF
D gene: -; J gene: TRBJ2-1; clone size: -; V gene: TRBV3-1/TRBV3-2; CDR3 DNA: TGTGCCAGCAGCCAAGATTCGGAAGTTCCCTACAATGAGCAGTTCTTC; CDR3 protein: CASSQDSEVPYNEQFF
D gene: -; J gene: TRBJ2-3; clone size: -; V gene: TRBV19; CDR3 DNA: TGTGCCAGTAGCCAAGGGACATTGGGTGATACGCAGTATTTT; CDR3 protein: CASSQGTLGDTQYF
D gene: -; J gene: TRBJ1-2; clone size: -; V gene: TRBV7-2; CDR3 DNA: TGTGCCAGCAGCTCCGCTGGACACGGGTCACAGGGCTACACCTTC; CDR3 protein: CASSSAGHGSQGYTF
D gene: -; J gene: TRBJ2-7; clone size: -; V gene: TRBV7-9; CDR3 DNA: TGTGCCAGCAGCCCCGGTTCCTACGAGCAGTACTTC; CDR3 protein: CASSPGSYEQYF
D gene: TRBD2; J gene: TRBJ2-5; clone size: few; V gene: TRBV10-3; CDR3 DNA: TGTGCCATCACTGAGGGACTAGCCCCGGGGCAAGAGACCCAGTACTTC; CDR3 protein: CAITEGLAPGQETQYF